The 17 T cell receptor beta chains below all came from one sample that was sequenced in a study of cytomegalovirus exposure and HLA in healthy donors. The PCR used 60 Vbeta and 13 Jbeta primers. Profiled with immunoSEQ multiplex PCR; TCRdb holds only in-frame clones, not every one. The table records about 82,000 clones, around 73% of them present only once. Sequenced input: PBMCs. Receptors originate from a man over 45 in good health and CMV-seronegative.

By frequency in the sample, this clone is medium-sized (0.01 to 0.1%). This chain connects TRBV6-1 to TRBJ1-1; 7 bases fit TRBD1. In germline, CDR1 is MNHNS, CDR2 SASEGT. This CDR3 region has 15 residues. V trimming: 7 bases; J trimming: 7 bases; junction bases outside the gene matches: 15. CDR3 region: CASISGSTGRSEAFF. The CDR3 DNA sequence: TGTGCCAGCATATCCGGCTCGACAGGGCGTAGTGAAGCTTTCTTT.

V and J are TRBV18 and TRBJ2-6; 7 bases align to TRBD1. Unmatched junction bases numbered 7, after V lost 1 base and J lost 1 base. Germline V gene sequence: CDR1 KGHSH, CDR2 LQKENI. The CDR3 has 18 amino acids. As DNA, the CDR3 is TGTGCCAGCTCACCACAGGGGGCTGGACGGTCTGGGGCCAACGTCCTGACTTTC. Protein sequence: CASSPQGAGRSGANVLTF.

This chain links TRBV27 with TRBJ2-7; D may be TRBD2 (6 bases). Germline CDR1 and CDR2: MNHEY and SMNVEV (reference sequence). Trimming shortened V by 5 bases and J by 3 bases, and 11 bases separated the two germline ends. There are 13 residues in the CDR3. The CDR3, as DNA: TGTGCCAGCAGTGGGGGACTCCTCTACGAGCAGTACTTC. Translated, it gives CASSGGLLYEQYF.

The chain joins TRBV10-3 to TRBJ1-1; 9 nucleotides agree with TRBD1. Unmatched junction bases numbered 7, after V lost 4 bases and J lost 4 bases. The length of the CDR3 is 15 residues. Germline lookup yields CDR1 ENHRY and CDR2 SYGVKD. The CDR3 DNA follows: TGTGCCATCAGTGGATCGGGACAGGGCTTCACTGAAGCTTTCTTT. Translating it yields CAISGSGQGFTEAFF.

This sequence joins TRBV9 and TRBJ2-1; a weak D match, TRBD2 (6 bases). Germline lookup yields CDR1 SGDLS and CDR2 YYNGEE. CDR3 length: 15 amino acids. V was pared by 5 bases and J by 1 base, with 13 bases between. In nucleotides, the CDR3 is TGTGCCAGCAGTGGCCCGGGGGATTCCTACAATGAGCAGTTCTTC. This encodes CASSGPGDSYNEQFF. Based on the CDR3 plus reference TRBV9 and TRBJ2-1, the full variable domain is DSGVTQTPKHLITATGQRVTLRCSPRSGDLSVYWYQQSLDQGLQFLIQYYNGEERAKGNILERFSAQQFPDLHSELNLSSLELGDSALYFCASSGPGDSYNEQFFGPGTRLTVL.

The rearrangement links TRBV5-1 to TRBJ2-5, with TRBD1 identical over 7 bases. CDR3 length equals 13 residues. Trimming cost V 4 bases and J 13 bases; bases outside gene matches: 13. Germline lookup yields CDR1 SGHRS and CDR2 YFSETQ. DNA for the CDR3: TGCGCCAGCAGCCCCGACAGGGCCTATAACGGGTACTTC. Its translation: CASSPDRAYNGYF.

This chain links TRBV6-6 with TRBJ2-7, with D maybe TRBD1 (5 bases). The CDR3 consists of 14 residues. The germline V gene has CDR1 MNHNY and CDR2 SVGAGI (reference sequence). The V end was cut by 7 bases, the J end by 3 bases, with 16 bases between. CDR3 DNA: TGTGCCAGCACCTCGCAACAGGTAGACTACGAGCAGTACTTC. Amino acids: CASTSQQVDYEQYF.

This clone appeared a single time. Additional DNA sequences in this sample encode the identical CDR3. J is TRBJ2-3 and V is TRBV12-5, with 8 bases matching TRBD1. Per germline, CDR1 LGHNT and CDR2 FRNRAP. Losses at the gene ends were 3 bases for V and 0 bases for J; bases not matched to a gene: 14. CDR3 size: 19 residues. DNA of the CDR3: TGTGCTAGTGGTTTACCGCGGACAGGGACGAGGCCTAGCACAGATACGCAGTATTTT. Translating gives CASGLPRTGTRPSTDTQYF.

V usage is TRBV11-2 and J usage is TRBJ2-3, with 15 positions matching TRBD2. Germline V CDR1 and CDR2: SGHAT, FQNNGV. This CDR3 contains 18 residues. J was trimmed by 2 bases and V by 5 bases; bases with no gene match: 8. The CDR3 DNA reads as TGTGCCAGCAGCCCAAGGACTAGCGGGGGGGCATCCACAGATACGCAGTATTTT. It yields the protein CASSPRTSGGASTDTQYF.

The chain links TRBV28 to TRBJ2-1; the D gene is possibly TRBD1 (6 bases). V dropped 8 bases and J dropped 4 bases, with 6 bases sitting between them. Germline-derived CDR1 and CDR2 are MDHEN and SYDVKM. This CDR3 comprises 11 residues. For the CDR3, the DNA is TGTGCCAGCCAGGGGTACAATGAGCAGTTCTTC. Translated, it gives CASQGYNEQFF.

Notes on this clone: This specimen includes other DNA sequences encoding the same CDR3. The chain has TRBV19 and TRBJ2-7; 9 positions agree with TRBD1. CDR1 is LNHDA, CDR2 SQIVND, per germline (reference sequence). This CDR3 is 16 amino acids long. V gave up 4 bases and J gave up 2 bases; unmatched junction bases: 9. CDR3 sequence: CASSTPGQGSPYEQYF. CDR3 sequence (DNA): TGTGCCAGTAGTACACCGGGACAGGGATCCCCCTACGAGCAGTACTTC.

This chain joins TRBV23-1 and TRBJ1-2; D ambiguous. TRBV23-1 is an ORF, with its function uncertain. The V end was cut by 3 bases, the J end by 2 bases, with 10 bases between. The CDR3 totals 14 residues. CDR3: CASSQRVFNYGYTF. The CDR3 coding sequence is TGCGCCAGCAGTCAGAGGGTTTTCAACTATGGCTACACCTTC.

This chain joins TRBV4-2 and TRBJ2-7, with TRBD2 matching 12 bases. This CDR3 spans 16 amino acids. Germline V gives CDR1 LGHNA, CDR2 YNFKEQ. The trim removed 2 bases at V and 5 bases at J, leaving 7 bases unmatched. CDR3 sequence (DNA): TGTGCCAGCAGCCAAAGTCTAGCGGGGGGGCGCAACGAGCAGTACTTC. Its protein product is CASSQSLAGGRNEQYF.

In its sample, this clone was seen a few times. The CDR3: CASSLRTGGEKLFF. CDR3 DNA sequence: TGTGCCAGCAGCCTGCGGACAGGGGGTGAAAAACTGTTTTTT. The rearrangement links TRBV7-9 to TRBJ1-4; 10 bases are shared with TRBD1. Germline trimming cut 5 bases from V and 7 bases from J; bases unmatched to any gene: 4. The CDR3 is made up of 14 amino acids. Per germline, CDR1 SEHNR and CDR2 FQNEAQ (reference sequence). Full variable domain (missing parts from reference TRBV7-9 and TRBJ1-4): DTGVSQNPRHKITKRGQNVTFRCDPISEHNRLYWYRQTLGQGPEFLTYFQNEAQLEKSRLLSDRFSAERPKGSFSTLEIQRTEQGDSAMYLCASSLRTGGEKLFFGSGTQLSVL.

The chain joins TRBV18 to TRBJ1-2; unclear D gene. V dropped 0 bases and J dropped 0 bases, with 11 bases sitting between them. The germline V gene has CDR1 KGHSH and CDR2 LQKENI. This CDR3 is 16 amino acids long. The chain's CDR3 is CASSPPTGIPNYGYTF. The CDR3 DNA is TGTGCCAGCTCACCACCGACGGGAATCCCTAACTATGGCTACACCTTC.

The chain recombines TRBV5-6 with TRBJ2-7, with D maybe TRBD2 (6 bases). V was cut by 4 bases and J by 8 bases, with 16 bases left in between. The germline V gene encodes CDR1 SGHDT and CDR2 YYEEEE. The CDR3 sequence is 13 residues long. The CDR3 loop is CASSSGWGEKQYF. Written as DNA, the CDR3 is TGTGCCAGCAGCAGTGGGTGGGGGGAGAAGCAGTACTTC.

The genes are TRBV30 and TRBJ2-5; D possibly corresponds to TRBD2 (6 bases). Trimming left V 0 bases short and J 9 bases short, with 14 bases between. This CDR3 has 13 amino acids. Germline-derived CDR1 and CDR2 are GTSNPN and SVGIG (reference sequence). In DNA, the CDR3 is TGTGCCTGGAGTGTAGGCCACCGCGGGGCCCAGTACTTC. Its protein product is CAWSVGHRGAQYF. Based on the CDR3 plus reference TRBV30 and TRBJ2-5, the full variable domain is SQTIHQWPATLVQPVGSPLSLECTVEGTSNPNLYWYRQAAGRGLQLLFYSVGIGQISSEVPQNLSASRPQDRQFILSSKKLLLSDSGFYLCAWSVGHRGAQYFGPGTRLLVL.